The entry that follows covers one T cell receptor beta chain sequence. V was shortened by 1 base and J by 1 base, with 20 bases between the two germline ends. This CDR3 is built from 19 residues. Germline V gene lookup returns CDR1 SGHTA and CDR2 FQGTGA. These data belong to a study of blood T cell repertoires in COVID-19. Across the whole study: Sites across the United States, Italy and Spain contributed samples from acute and convalescent COVID-19. PBMCs, B-cell-depleted T cells, or T cells were the source of the cDNA or gDNA that made up the material.

Sequenced by immunoSEQ multiplex PCR; TCRdb stores in-frame clones only, minus some. The sample consists of almost 250,000 clones, 70% to 90% of them appearing once. The study recruited people aged roughly 18 to 95 years across approximately 24 US areas. In assigning cohorts, the study relied on participant-reported clinical history. Sequencing was carried out using PBMCs or T cells enriched from blood (not recorded which). The gene calls are TRBV7-3 and TRBJ2-1, with D possibly matching TRBD2 (8 bases). The clonotype originates from a woman between 50 and 59 years old who had recovered from COVID-19. Here the CDR3 DNA reads TGTGCCAGCAGCTTAATGGGACTAGGGGGCGTTTTTTCCTACAATGAGCAGTTCTTC. Translated: CASSLMGLGGVFSYNEQFF.